This T cell receptor beta chain was recovered during a study of PD-1 blockade in classical Hodgkin lymphoma. Every patient had relapsed following autologous stem cell transplantation, and cohorts differed in brentuximab vedotin exposure. The CDR3 is 14 amino acids. Trimming removed 1 base from V and 1 base from J, with 4 bases in between. Germline V gives CDR1 SGHNT, CDR2 YENEEA. Assay used: immunoSEQ multiplex PCR; TCRdb lists only in-frame clones, some missing. This sample has about 150,000 clones, with about 78% found just once. General study findings and limits: No one has yet defined what causes the repertoire differences, which may be disease activity or prior therapy. Diversity in CD4+ TCRs, unlike that measured in CD8+ TCRs, had risen significantly by C4D1.

For this clone: No antigen is known for it.

V gene TRBV11-3 combines with J gene TRBJ2-2; D remains unclear. The sequencing used peripheral blood mononuclear cells (PBMCs), collected before the second cycle of nivolumab. The sequence came from a human donor with classical Hodgkin lymphoma. The CDR3 reads CASSLVRNTGELFF. The DNA for the CDR3 is TGTGCCAGCAGCTTAGTCCGGAACACCGGGGAGCTGTTTTTT.